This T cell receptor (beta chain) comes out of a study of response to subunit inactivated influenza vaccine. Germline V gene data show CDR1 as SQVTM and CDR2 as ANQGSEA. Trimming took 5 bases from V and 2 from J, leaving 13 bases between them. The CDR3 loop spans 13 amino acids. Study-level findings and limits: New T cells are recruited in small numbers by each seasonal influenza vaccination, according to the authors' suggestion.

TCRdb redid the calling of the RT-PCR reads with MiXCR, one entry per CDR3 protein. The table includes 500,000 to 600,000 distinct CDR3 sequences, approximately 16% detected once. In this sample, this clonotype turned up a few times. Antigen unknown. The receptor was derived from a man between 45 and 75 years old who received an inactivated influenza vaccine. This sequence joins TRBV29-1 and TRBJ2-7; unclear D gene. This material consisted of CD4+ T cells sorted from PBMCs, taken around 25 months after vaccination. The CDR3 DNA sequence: TGCAGCGTTCAAACGGGCTTTACCTACGAGCAGTACTTC. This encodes CSVQTGFTYEQYF.